This T cell receptor beta chain came from a study of shared clonotypes between healthy human individuals. The CDR3 is made up of 13 amino acids. The V segment lost 6 bases and the J segment 6 bases; nucleotides outside the gene matches: 8. Germline V gene lookup returns CDR1 MNHEY and CDR2 SVGAGI. Naive CD8 cells comprised CD45RO-negative, CCR7-positively selected cells, excluding terminally differentiated effector memory CD45RA+ cells. TCRdb's copy holds only in-frame clones and misses some; the assay was immunoSEQ multiplex PCR. The sample includes about 1,900,000 clones, roughly 95% of them seen just once.

V gene TRBV6-5 combines with J gene TRBJ2-7, with 7 bases aligning to TRBD1. Sequenced material: naive CD8+ T cells sorted from blood. The source is a man younger than 30 in good health. CDR3: CASSQNRGSEQYF. The CDR3 bases are TGTGCCAGCAGCCAAAACAGGGGAAGCGAGCAGTACTTC.